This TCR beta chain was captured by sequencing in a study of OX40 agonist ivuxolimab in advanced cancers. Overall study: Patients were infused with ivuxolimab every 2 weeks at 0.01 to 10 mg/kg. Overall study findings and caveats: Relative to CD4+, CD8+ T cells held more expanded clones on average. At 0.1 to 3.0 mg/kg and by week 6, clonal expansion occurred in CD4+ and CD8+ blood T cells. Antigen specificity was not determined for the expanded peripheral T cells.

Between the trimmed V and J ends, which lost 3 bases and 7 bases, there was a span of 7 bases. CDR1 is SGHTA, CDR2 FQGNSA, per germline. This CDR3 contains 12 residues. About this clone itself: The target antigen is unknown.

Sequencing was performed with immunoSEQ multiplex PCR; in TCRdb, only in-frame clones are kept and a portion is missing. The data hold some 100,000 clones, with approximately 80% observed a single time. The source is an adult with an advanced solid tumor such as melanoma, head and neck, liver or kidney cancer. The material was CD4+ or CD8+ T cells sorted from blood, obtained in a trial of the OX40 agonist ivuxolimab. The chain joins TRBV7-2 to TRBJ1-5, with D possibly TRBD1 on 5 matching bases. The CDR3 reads CASSFQGQPQHF. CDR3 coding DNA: TGTGCCAGCAGCTTTCAGGGACAGCCCCAGCATTTT.